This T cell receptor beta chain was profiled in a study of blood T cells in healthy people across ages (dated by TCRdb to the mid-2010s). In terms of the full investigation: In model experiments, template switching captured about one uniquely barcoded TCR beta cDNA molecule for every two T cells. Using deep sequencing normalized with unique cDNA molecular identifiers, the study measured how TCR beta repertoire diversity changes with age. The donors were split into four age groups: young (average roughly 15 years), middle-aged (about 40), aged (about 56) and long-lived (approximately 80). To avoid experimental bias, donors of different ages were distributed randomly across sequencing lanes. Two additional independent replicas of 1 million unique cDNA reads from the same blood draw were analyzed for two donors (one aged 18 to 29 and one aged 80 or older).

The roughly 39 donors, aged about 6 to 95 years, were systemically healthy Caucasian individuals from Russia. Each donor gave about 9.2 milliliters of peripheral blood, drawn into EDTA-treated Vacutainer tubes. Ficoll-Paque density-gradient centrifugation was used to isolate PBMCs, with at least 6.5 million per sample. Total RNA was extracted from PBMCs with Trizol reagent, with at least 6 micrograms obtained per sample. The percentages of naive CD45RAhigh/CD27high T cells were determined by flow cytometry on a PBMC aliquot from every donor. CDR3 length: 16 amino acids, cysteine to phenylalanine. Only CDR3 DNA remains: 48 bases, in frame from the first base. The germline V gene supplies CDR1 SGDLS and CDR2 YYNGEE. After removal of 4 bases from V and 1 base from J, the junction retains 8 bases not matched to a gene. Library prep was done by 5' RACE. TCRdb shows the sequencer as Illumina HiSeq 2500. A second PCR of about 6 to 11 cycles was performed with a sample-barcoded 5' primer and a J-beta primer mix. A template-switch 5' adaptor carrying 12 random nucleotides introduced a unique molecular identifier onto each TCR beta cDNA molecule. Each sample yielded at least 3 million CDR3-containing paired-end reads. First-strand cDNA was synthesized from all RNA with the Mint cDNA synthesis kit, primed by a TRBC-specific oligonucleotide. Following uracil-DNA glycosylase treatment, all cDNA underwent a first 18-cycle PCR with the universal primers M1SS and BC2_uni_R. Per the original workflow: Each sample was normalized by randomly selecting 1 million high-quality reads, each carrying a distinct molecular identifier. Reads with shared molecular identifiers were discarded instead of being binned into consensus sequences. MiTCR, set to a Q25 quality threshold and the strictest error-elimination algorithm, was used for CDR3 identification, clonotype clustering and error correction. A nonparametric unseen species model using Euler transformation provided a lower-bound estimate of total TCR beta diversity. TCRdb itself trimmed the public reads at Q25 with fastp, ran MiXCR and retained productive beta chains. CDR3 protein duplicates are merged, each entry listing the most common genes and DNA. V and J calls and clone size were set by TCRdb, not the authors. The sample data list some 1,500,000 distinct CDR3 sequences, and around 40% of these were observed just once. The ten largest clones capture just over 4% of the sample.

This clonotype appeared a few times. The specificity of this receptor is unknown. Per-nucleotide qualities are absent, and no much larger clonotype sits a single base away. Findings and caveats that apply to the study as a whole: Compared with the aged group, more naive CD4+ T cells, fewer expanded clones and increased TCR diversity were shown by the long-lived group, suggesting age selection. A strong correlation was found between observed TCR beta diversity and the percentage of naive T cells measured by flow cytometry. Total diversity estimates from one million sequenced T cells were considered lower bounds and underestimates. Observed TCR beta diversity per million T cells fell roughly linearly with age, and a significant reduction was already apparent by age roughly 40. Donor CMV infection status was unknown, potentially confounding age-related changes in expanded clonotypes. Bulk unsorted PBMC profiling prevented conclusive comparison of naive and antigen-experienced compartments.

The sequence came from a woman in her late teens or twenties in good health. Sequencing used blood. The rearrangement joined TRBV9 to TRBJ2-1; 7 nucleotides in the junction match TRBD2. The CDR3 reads CASSPRLAPSYNEQFF. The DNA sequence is TGTGCCAGCAGCCCCAGACTAGCTCCTTCCTACAATGAGCAGTTCTTC.